Below are 7 T cell receptor beta chains sequenced from a single sample in a study of cytomegalovirus exposure and HLA in healthy donors. TCRdb's copy holds only in-frame clones and misses some; the assay was immunoSEQ multiplex PCR. The table shows fewer than 120,000 clones, with 89% occurring only once. Input material: PBMCs. The source is a woman younger than 35 in good health and CMV-seronegative.

V is TRBV4-3 and J is TRBJ2-3; D is perhaps TRBD2 (6 bases). The V gene lost 0 bases and the J gene lost 2 bases, with 15 bases spanning the gap. CDR1 LGHNA and CDR2 YSLEER come from the germline V gene. This CDR3 comprises 17 residues. The CDR3 here is CASSQDGNSGNTDTQYF. The DNA for the CDR3 is TGCGCCAGCAGCCAAGATGGCAATAGCGGAAACACAGATACGCAGTATTTT.

V usage is TRBV6-6 and J usage is TRBJ2-2; 7 bases line up with TRBD1. CDR3 size: 13 residues. V shed 6 bases, J shed 6 bases, and the junction held 4 bases outside the gene matches. CDR1 is MNHNY and CDR2 is SVGAGI in the germline V gene (reference sequence). CDR3 amino acids: CASSQTGAGELFF. The CDR3 DNA sequence: TGTGCCAGCAGCCAAACAGGGGCCGGGGAGCTGTTTTTT.

V gene TRBV28 combines with J gene TRBJ1-3; the D gene is possibly TRBD1 (5 bases). CDR1 is MDHEN and CDR2 is SYDVKM in the germline V gene. Deletions cut 10 bases from V and 1 base from J, with 8 bases between. This CDR3 has 12 amino acids. The DNA of the CDR3 is TGTGCCACATGGACATCTGGAAACACCATATATTTT. The encoded protein is CATWTSGNTIYF.

The chain is built from TRBV27 and TRBJ1-2, with 10 bases fitting TRBD1. V shed 6 bases and J 0 bases; nucleotides not matched to a gene: 10. This CDR3 is 17 amino acids long. Germline-derived CDR1 and CDR2 are MNHEY and SMNVEV (reference sequence). The chain's CDR3 is CASSLTGGLPSNYGYTF. CDR3 coding DNA: TGTGCCAGCAGCTTGACAGGGGGCCTCCCTTCTAACTATGGCTACACCTTC.

The rearrangement uses TRBV4-1 and TRBJ2-1; 15 nucleotides align to TRBD2. Germline-derived CDR1 and CDR2 are MGHRA and YSYEKL. The CDR3 contains 17 residues. V lost 4 bases and J lost 8; bases outside the gene matches: 9. The CDR3 protein is CASSLGLAGGRPHEQFF. The DNA for the CDR3 is TGCGCCAGCAGCCTGGGACTAGCGGGGGGTAGGCCTCATGAGCAGTTCTTC.

V and J are TRBV27 and TRBJ2-7, with no clear D. Deletions cut 0 bases from V and 0 bases from J, with 6 bases between. Germline V lookup: CDR1 MNHEY, CDR2 SMNVEV (reference sequence). The CDR3 is 14 residues long. Written as DNA, the CDR3 is TGTGCCAGCAGTTTATCGTCGTCCTCCTACGAGCAGTACTTC. Translating gives CASSLSSSSYEQYF.

This clone was found a few times. The chain carries TRBV6-5 and TRBJ1-2, with no clear D. Trimming took off 6 bases at V and 5 bases at J, with 13 bases between the two ends. Germline CDR1 reads MNHEY; CDR2 reads SVGAGI. The CDR3 loop spans 13 amino acids. CDR3 protein: CASRSAGIYGYTF. The CDR3 DNA reads as TGTGCCAGCAGGTCGGCAGGAATATATGGCTACACCTTC.